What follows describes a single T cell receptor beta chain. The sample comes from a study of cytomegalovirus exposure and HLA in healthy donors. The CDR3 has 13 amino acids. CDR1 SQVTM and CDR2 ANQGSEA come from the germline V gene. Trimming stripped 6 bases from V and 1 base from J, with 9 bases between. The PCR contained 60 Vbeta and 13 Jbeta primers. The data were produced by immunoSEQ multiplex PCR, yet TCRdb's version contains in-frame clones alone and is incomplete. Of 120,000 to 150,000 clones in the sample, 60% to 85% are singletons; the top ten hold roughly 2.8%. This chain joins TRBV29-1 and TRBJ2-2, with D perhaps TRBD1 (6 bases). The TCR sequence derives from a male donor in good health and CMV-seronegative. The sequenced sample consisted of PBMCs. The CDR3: CSVQQGNTGELFF. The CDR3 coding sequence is TGCAGCGTACAACAGGGGAACACCGGGGAGCTGTTTTTT.